A single sample is the source of the 5 T cell receptor beta chains below, sequenced in a study of T cell responses to AZD1222 COVID-19 vaccine. Produced via immunoSEQ multiplex PCR; TCRdb's table is partial and in-frame only. The data show approximately 110,000 clones, about 85% seen once. Specimen: peripheral blood, collected 28 days after the second AZD1222 dose. These receptors originate from an adult who received the AZD1222 COVID-19 vaccine.

This chain uses TRBV7-2 with TRBJ2-3; TRBD1 is a possible D gene (6 bases). Germline V gene lookup returns CDR1 SGHTA and CDR2 FQGNSA. Trimming took 2 bases from V and 4 from J, leaving 13 bases between them. This CDR3 is built from 15 residues. As DNA, the CDR3 is TGTGCCAGCAGCTTAAATTCAGGGGAGCCAGATACGCAGTATTTT. It encodes CASSLNSGEPDTQYF.

The J gene is TRBJ2-7, the V gene TRBV7-2, with D possibly TRBD1 on 5 matching bases. Deletions cut 5 bases from V and 0 bases from J, with 11 bases between. CDR1 is SGHTA and CDR2 is FQGNSA in the germline V gene. This CDR3 has 14 amino acids. The CDR3 DNA reads TGTGCCAGCAGCATCAGACAGTCCTCCTACGAGCAGTACTTC. Translating it yields CASSIRQSSYEQYF.

The chain links TRBV6-5 to TRBJ2-7, with D hard to call. Trimming left V 9 bases short and J 3 bases short, with 9 bases between. There are 11 residues in the CDR3. Germline CDR1 is MNHEY and CDR2 is SVGAGI. The CDR3 spells CASGRHYEQYF. CDR3 in DNA: TGTGCCAGTGGACGGCACTACGAGCAGTACTTC.

The V and J genes are TRBV5-8 and TRBJ1-1; D gene unclear. CDR1 and CDR2 from the germline V gene are SGHTS and YDEGEE. The V gene lost 4 bases and the J gene lost 0 bases, with 10 bases spanning the gap. The CDR3 has 14 residues. The CDR3 sequence: CASSLLAVNTEAFF. DNA for the CDR3: TGTGCCAGCAGCCTGTTAGCAGTGAACACTGAAGCTTTCTTT.

The CDR3 nucleotides are TGCGCCAGCAGCTTGACAGGGGCCCCCACAGATACGCAGTATTTT. This encodes CASSLTGAPTDTQYF. The chain has TRBV5-1 and TRBJ2-3; 7 bases fit TRBD1. Germline CDR1 reads SGHRS; CDR2 reads YFSETQ. The junction had 4 bases not matched to a gene; V was cut back by 1 base and J by 2 bases. CDR3 length: 15 amino acids.